One sample yielded the 30 T cell receptor beta chains listed below, sequenced in a study of control samples from healthy donors and cancer patients. Sequencing used immunoSEQ multiplex PCR; TCRdb keeps in-frame clones, though not all of them. Of tens of thousands of clones listed, about 89% are singletons. The sample comprised PBMCs. The receptors here all came from a woman aged 60-70 years with lung cancer.

V gene TRBV5-5 combines with J gene TRBJ1-1; weak D call: TRBD1 (5 bases). The germline V and J ends were trimmed by 3 bases and 0 bases, with 15 bases remaining between them. The CDR3 contains 16 residues. The germline CDR1 and CDR2 sequences are SGHKS and YYEKEE (reference sequence). The CDR3 DNA reads TGTGCCAGCAGCTCCGGGACGGGGAGGTTGAACACTGAAGCTTTCTTT. It translates to CASSSGTGRLNTEAFF.

This chain links TRBV19 with TRBJ2-1; 9 bases align to TRBD2. Trimming at V came to 10 bases and at J to 2 bases, leaving 9 bases not matched to a gene. Germline assignment: CDR1 LNHDA and CDR2 SQIVND (reference sequence). CDR3 size: 15 residues. Written as DNA, the CDR3 is TGTGCCACCCAGTCGGCGGGGGGGGCCTACAATGAGCAGTTCTTC. Translated: CATQSAGGAYNEQFF.

The rearrangement links TRBV5-1 to TRBJ2-5; D is perhaps TRBD1 (6 bases). The V gene lost 6 bases and the J gene lost 5 bases, with 14 bases spanning the gap. The CDR3 is 13 amino acids. The germline V gene encodes CDR1 SGHRS and CDR2 YFSETQ. The CDR3 region has the DNA TGCGCCAGCAATGAGGGGGTCGGCGAGACCCAGTACTTC. This encodes CASNEGVGETQYF.

Only a few counts were recorded for this clone. V usage is TRBV5-8 and J usage is TRBJ2-1, with 10 positions matching TRBD1. Germline V gene sequence: CDR1 SGHTS, CDR2 YDEGEE. The V segment lost 3 bases and the J segment 6 bases; nucleotides outside the gene matches: 6. The CDR3 totals 15 residues. The DNA of the CDR3 is TGTGCCAGCAGCTCGACAGGGGGCGCGAGCAATGAGCAGTTCTTC. Translating it yields CASSSTGGASNEQFF.

The chain joins TRBV5-4 to TRBJ2-1; perhaps TRBD1 as D (5 bases). Germline V gene sequence: CDR1 SGHNT, CDR2 YYREEE (reference sequence). Trimming shortened V by 1 base and J by 3 bases, and 14 bases separated the two germline ends. The CDR3 covers 16 residues. CDR3 DNA sequence: TGTGCCAGCAGCTTGTATACAGGCATACTCTACAATGAGCAGTTCTTC. Encoded protein: CASSLYTGILYNEQFF.

The chain is built from TRBV19 and TRBJ2-1, with D possibly matching TRBD2 (5 bases). Germline CDR1 LNHDA, CDR2 SQIVND (reference sequence). The CDR3 extends over 16 amino acids. The germline V and J ends were trimmed by 1 base and 2 bases, with 12 bases remaining between them. Here the CDR3 DNA reads TGTGCCAGTAGTATAGGGACTCGAAGGACCTACAATGAGCAGTTCTTC. It codes for CASSIGTRRTYNEQFF.

This chain links TRBV2 with TRBJ1-5; possibly TRBD1 for D (5 bases). The V end lost 6 bases, the J end lost 9 bases, and 15 bases lay between the germline ends. The CDR3 length is 13 residues. Germline V gene data show CDR1 as SNHLY and CDR2 as FYNNEI. The CDR3 coding sequence is TGTGCCAGCAGAATGGACAAGGACGGGCCCCAGCATTTT. This gives the protein CASRMDKDGPQHF. The variable domain in full, with the rest retrieved from reference TRBV2 and TRBJ1-5, is EPEVTQTPSHQVTQMGQEVILRCVPISNHLYFYWYRQILGQKVEFLVSFYNNEISEKSEIFDDQFSVERPDGSNFTLKIRSTKLEDSAMYFCASRMDKDGPQHFGDGTRLSIL.

The V and J genes are TRBV28 and TRBJ2-1; 13 positions agree with TRBD2. The CDR3 runs to 16 residues. Trimming took 3 bases from V and 4 from J; bases not matched to a gene: 3. In germline, CDR1 is MDHEN, CDR2 SYDVKM. CDR3 in amino acids: CASSFGLAGVYNEQFF. The CDR3 DNA reads TGTGCCAGCAGTTTCGGACTAGCGGGAGTGTACAATGAGCAGTTCTTC.

The chain couples TRBV5-6 to TRBJ2-1; TRBD2 matches 8 bases. Germline-derived CDR1 and CDR2 are SGHDT and YYEEEE. After removal of 1 base from V and 2 bases from J, the junction contained 8 bases not matched to a gene. The CDR3 length is 17 residues. The CDR3 is CASSLTLDGGAYNEQFF. The CDR3 DNA sequence: TGTGCCAGCAGCTTGACGCTCGACGGGGGGGCCTACAATGAGCAGTTCTTC.

The chain carries TRBV2 and TRBJ2-7; the D call may be TRBD1 or TRBD2 (5 bases each). V gave up 11 bases and J gave up 4 bases, with 24 bases separating them. This CDR3 is 15 amino acids long. Germline V gene lookup returns CDR1 SNHLY and CDR2 FYNNEI. CDR3 bases: TGTGCCCCCGGGACGTCCACAGAAGAGGGATACGAGCAGTACTTC. The encoded protein is CAPGTSTEEGYEQYF.

This rearrangement joins TRBV19 to TRBJ2-7; 10 nucleotides line up with TRBD1. With 5 bases clipped from V and 5 bases from J, the junction kept 12 bases outside the gene matches. From germline, CDR1 is LNHDA and CDR2 SQIVND (reference sequence). The CDR3 is 16 amino acids. This CDR3 is CASSRSPGTGDHEQYF. The CDR3 region has the DNA TGTGCCAGTAGTCGCTCCCCCGGGACAGGGGACCACGAGCAGTACTTC.

The J gene is TRBJ1-4, the V gene TRBV2; D is unclear. This CDR3 has 14 amino acids. The V gene lost 10 bases and the J gene lost 8 bases, with 20 bases spanning the gap. CDR1 and CDR2 from the germline V gene are SNHLY and FYNNEI. The CDR3 nucleotides are TGTGCCACCCTAAGGAATTTGGTCGGGGAAAAACTGTTTTTT. Translated, it gives CATLRNLVGEKLFF.

The V gene is TRBV11-2, the J gene TRBJ2-1, with 8 nucleotides matching TRBD1. The germline V gene has CDR1 SGHAT and CDR2 FQNNGV. CDR3 length equals 15 residues. The J segment lost 0 bases and the V segment lost 5 bases, leaving 3 bases of the junction unmatched. The CDR3 nucleotides read TGTGCCAGCAGCGCCGGGACAGGCTCCTACAATGAGCAGTTCTTC. Translating it yields CASSAGTGSYNEQFF.

The V call is TRBV6-4, the J call TRBJ2-1; 7 nucleotides align to TRBD2. With 3 bases clipped from V and 4 bases from J, the junction kept 6 bases outside the gene matches. CDR1 is MRHNA, CDR2 SNTAGT, per germline. The CDR3 contains 15 residues. The DNA for the CDR3 is TGTGCCAGCAGTGAAATGGGACTATCTTACAATGAGCAGTTCTTC. Translating it yields CASSEMGLSYNEQFF.

V usage is TRBV5-1 and J usage is TRBJ2-7; D is unclear. V lost 0 bases and J lost 0, with 10 bases in between. From germline, CDR1 is SGHRS and CDR2 YFSETQ. The CDR3 is 15 amino acids. In nucleotides, the CDR3 is TGCGCCAGCAGCTTGGGCGGCCTCAGCTCCTACGAGCAGTACTTC. As protein: CASSLGGLSSYEQYF.

The chain carries TRBV25-1 and TRBJ1-4; D is uncertain. Deletions cut 1 base from V and 5 bases from J, with 5 bases between. Per germline, CDR1 MGHDK and CDR2 SYGVNS. This CDR3 region has 13 residues. The CDR3 DNA is TGTGCCAGCAGTGAATGGGCAAATGAAAAACTGTTTTTT. It is translated as CASSEWANEKLFF.

This clone was counted a single time. V is TRBV5-4 and J is TRBJ2-1; TRBD2 agrees at 8 bases. The CDR3 is made up of 18 amino acids. CDR1 and CDR2 from the germline V gene are SGHNT and YYREEE (reference sequence). The V gene end was trimmed by 3 bases and the J gene end by 7 bases; junction bases not matched to a gene: 18. In DNA form, the CDR3 reads TGTGCCAGCAGCTCTGAGGGACTAGTTAATCGGGGGCCAAATGAGCAGTTCTTC. Amino acids: CASSSEGLVNRGPNEQFF.

The V and J genes are TRBV11-2 and TRBJ1-6; D is undetermined. This CDR3 contains 13 residues. The V gene's germline CDR1 is SGHAT and CDR2 FQNNGV. Trimming shortened V by 3 bases and J by 9 bases, and 9 bases separated the two germline ends. The CDR3 DNA follows: TGTGCCAGCAGCTTGGAGGAGGGTTCACCCCTCCACTTT. It yields the protein CASSLEEGSPLHF.

This clone showed up just a few times. The rearrangement links TRBV27 to TRBJ2-4; TRBD1 aligns across 8 bases. The germline gives CDR1 MNHEY, CDR2 SMNVEV (reference sequence). The CDR3 runs 17 residues. J gave up 0 bases and V 4 bases, and 8 bases lay outside the gene matches. CDR3 nucleotide sequence: TGTGCCAGCAGTTCCTTGGACAGGGTGGAAGCCAAAAACATTCAGTACTTC. Residues: CASSSLDRVEAKNIQYF.

J is TRBJ2-1 and V is TRBV5-6; TRBD1 agrees at 8 bases. The CDR3 loop spans 13 amino acids. V was clipped by 4 bases and J by 12 bases; unmatched bases: 9. CDR1 SGHDT and CDR2 YYEEEE come from the germline V gene. The CDR3 is CASSPGLQGAQFF. In DNA, the CDR3 is TGTGCCAGCAGCCCCGGGCTGCAGGGGGCGCAGTTCTTC. The complete variable domain, with remaining parts taken from reference TRBV5-6 and TRBJ2-1, reads DAGVTQSPTHLIKTRGQQVTLRCSPKSGHDTVSWYQQALGQGPQFIFQYYEEEERQRGNFPDRFSGHQFPNYSSELNVNALLLGDSALYLCASSPGLQGAQFFGPGTRLTVL.

This clone was counted a single time. The chain uses TRBV21-1 and TRBJ2-5; the table calls TRBD2, which could not be checked here. TRBV21-1 is a recognized pseudogene. The CDR3 runs 15 residues. CDR3 sequence: CASSLEAVPQETQYF. The CDR3 DNA reads TGTGCCAGCAGTCTCGAAGCGGTCCCCCAAGAGACCCAGTACTTC.

V gene TRBV5-1 combines with J gene TRBJ1-3; D is unclear. Germline V gene data show CDR1 as SGHRS and CDR2 as YFSETQ. Deletions cut 1 base from V and 2 bases from J, with 10 bases between. This CDR3 is built from 15 residues. The CDR3 sequence is CASSLHSQTGNTIYF. The CDR3 DNA sequence: TGCGCCAGCAGCTTGCATTCACAGACTGGAAACACCATATATTTT.

The V gene is TRBV27, the J gene TRBJ1-2; D might be TRBD1 (6 bases). Germline loops: CDR1 MNHEY, CDR2 SMNVEV (reference sequence). Trimming cost V 7 bases and J 3 bases, with 12 bases left between them. The CDR3 consists of 13 residues. The CDR3 DNA follows: TGTGCCAGCAAACCTCAGGGGTACTATGGCTACACCTTC. Protein: CASKPQGYYGYTF.

V usage is TRBV4-1 and J usage is TRBJ2-5; the D call may be TRBD1 or TRBD2 (5 bases each). The V end was cut by 4 bases, the J end by 5 bases, with 14 bases between. The CDR3 consists of 14 residues. CDR1 MGHRA and CDR2 YSYEKL come from the germline V gene. Here the CDR3 reads CASSLEGPLETQYF. The CDR3 nucleotides are TGCGCCAGCAGCCTCGAGGGGCCTCTTGAGACCCAGTACTTC.

This chain joins TRBV19 and TRBJ2-7; TRBD1 aligns across 8 bases. This CDR3 is 15 amino acids long. From germline, CDR1 is LNHDA and CDR2 SQIVND (reference sequence). The V gene end was trimmed by 4 bases and the J gene end by 3 bases; junction bases not matched to a gene: 8. CDR3 region: CASSTPGGSIYEQYF. The CDR3 DNA reads as TGTGCCAGTAGTACGCCAGGGGGCAGCATCTACGAGCAGTACTTC.

This chain links TRBV9 with TRBJ2-5; 7 bases are shared with TRBD1. V lost 3 bases, J lost 1 base, and 6 bases stayed unmatched. This CDR3 spans 15 amino acids. Looked up from germline, CDR1 is SGDLS and CDR2 is YYNGEE. The CDR3 DNA is TGTGCCAGCAGCGCCGGGACAGTGACCCAAGAGACCCAGTACTTC. Translation: CASSAGTVTQETQYF.

The chain joins TRBV19 to TRBJ2-4, with D possibly TRBD1 on 6 matching bases. V lost 6 bases, J lost 1 base, and 10 bases lay in between. Germline loops: CDR1 LNHDA, CDR2 SQIVND (reference sequence). The CDR3 sequence is 14 residues long. CDR3 DNA: TGTGCCAGTAGCGAACAGGGCGCCAAAAACATTCAGTACTTC. This translates into CASSEQGAKNIQYF.

V is TRBV6-6 and J is TRBJ1-2, with D perhaps TRBD1 (5 bases). Germline CDR1 MNHNY, CDR2 SVGAGI (reference sequence). Trimming took 6 bases from V and 4 from J, leaving 15 bases between them. This CDR3 has 14 amino acids. The CDR3 loop is CASSWDSFGYGYTF. Written as DNA, the CDR3 is TGTGCCAGCAGCTGGGACTCCTTCGGCTATGGCTACACCTTC.

The rearrangement joins TRBV25-1 to TRBJ1-5, with D perhaps matching TRBD1 (6 bases). Between the trimmed V and J ends, which lost 4 bases and 3 bases, there was a span of 19 bases. Germline assignment: CDR1 MGHDK and CDR2 SYGVNS. The CDR3 covers 17 residues. Here the CDR3 reads CASSARPGQGFNQPQHF. DNA of the CDR3: TGTGCCAGCAGTGCGAGACCGGGACAAGGGTTCAATCAGCCCCAGCATTTT.

This sequence joins TRBV4-1 and TRBJ1-1; tentatively, D is TRBD1 (6 bases). The V gene's germline CDR1 is MGHRA and CDR2 YSYEKL. CDR3 length: 15 amino acids. Trimming took off 0 bases at V and 1 base at J, with 9 bases between the two ends. The CDR3 bases are TGCGCCAGCAGCCAAGATGGGGGACAGAACACTGAAGCTTTCTTT. This encodes CASSQDGGQNTEAFF.